The entry below gives a single T cell receptor (beta chain) sequence along with its context. What it binds is unknown. These data are taken from a study of CD8+CD57+ T cells in acquired aplastic anemia. Overall study context: Sorted cells (CD4+ and CD8+) yielded DNA amounts that averaged approximately 3.1 ug.

The CDR3 has 15 amino acids. With V trimmed by 6 bases and J by 1 base, 8 bases remained unmatched. CDR1 is SQVTM and CDR2 is ANQGSEA in the germline V gene. Findings of the study overall: Between the patient and control groups, CD8+ Simpson's diversity did not differ significantly.

Individuals selected for sequencing had exhibited CD8+CD57+ cell expansion on flow cytometry. Every patient was diagnosed with severe acquired aplastic anemia. Prior therapy had not been administered to any patient at the time of blood sampling. According to the study, genomic DNA was the template for TCR beta VDJ and CDR3 profiling. Each CDR3 protein is one row after TCRdb ran MiXCR on the reads. The sample lists approximately 130,000 distinct CDR3 sequences, approximately 50% occurring once. The rearrangement links TRBV29-1 to TRBJ1-2; TRBD1 agrees at 10 bases. The material sequenced was sorted CD4+, CD8+, or CD8+CD57+ T cells (not recorded which) from PBMCs. The receptor comes from a human donor with aplastic anemia. The CDR3 DNA reads TGCAGCGTAGCCGGGACAGGGGAAGGTAACTATGGCTACACCTTC. It specifies CSVAGTGEGNYGYTF.